This T cell receptor beta chain is drawn from a study of OX40 agonist ivuxolimab in advanced cancers. Turning to the study itself: Patients received the agonistic anti-OX40 (CD134) antibody ivuxolimab.

Points on this clone: No antigen is known for it.

Produced via immunoSEQ multiplex PCR; TCRdb's table is partial and in-frame only. Found here are 72,000 or so clones, 89% of them singletons; the top ten hold over 10%. Findings and limits, study-wide: Dose levels from 0.1 to 3.0 mg/kg saw CD4+ and CD8+ blood T cells expand clonally by week 6.

The CDR3 contains 17 residues. The V segment lost 0 bases and the J segment 5 bases; nucleotides outside the gene matches: 8. Germline CDR1 reads KGHSH; CDR2 reads LQKENI. The source material was CD4+ or CD8+ T cells sorted from blood, sampled in a trial of the OX40 agonist ivuxolimab. The sequence came from an adult with an advanced solid tumor such as melanoma, head and neck, liver or kidney cancer. This sequence joins TRBV18 and TRBJ2-1; 9 bases agree with TRBD2. This chain's CDR3 is CASSPPVTSGVHNEQFF. The CDR3 coding sequence is TGTGCCAGCTCACCACCCGTGACTAGCGGAGTCCACAATGAGCAGTTCTTC.